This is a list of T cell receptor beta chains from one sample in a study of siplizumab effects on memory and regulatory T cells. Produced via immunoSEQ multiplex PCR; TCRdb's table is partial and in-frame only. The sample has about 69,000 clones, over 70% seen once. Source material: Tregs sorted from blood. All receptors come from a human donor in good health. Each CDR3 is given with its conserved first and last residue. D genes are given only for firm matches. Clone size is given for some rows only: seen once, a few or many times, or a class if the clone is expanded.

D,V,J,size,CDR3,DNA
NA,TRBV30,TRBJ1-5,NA,CAWSGAAESNQPQHF,TGTGCCTGGAGTGGGGCGGCGGAGAGCAATCAGCCCCAGCATTTT
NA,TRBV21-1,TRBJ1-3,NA,CASPRLRGDSGNTIYF,TGTGCCAGCCCCCGACTACGAGGGGACTCTGGAAACACCATATATTTT
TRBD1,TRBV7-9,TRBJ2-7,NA,CASSLDGGQGTYEQYF,TGTGCCAGCAGCTTAGACGGGGGACAGGGGACCTACGAGCAGTACTTC
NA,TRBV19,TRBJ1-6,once,CASSSQSSPLHF,TGTGCCAGTAGTTCACAGAGTTCACCCCTCCACTTT
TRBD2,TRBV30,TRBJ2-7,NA,CAWSGSGGYEQYF,TGTGCCTGGAGCGGGTCGGGGGGCTACGAGCAGTACTTC
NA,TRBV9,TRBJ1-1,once,CASSVAVGGTEAFF,TGTGCCAGCAGCGTAGCTGTAGGGGGCACTGAAGCTTTCTTT
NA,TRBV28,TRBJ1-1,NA,CASTELGTANTEAFF,TGTGCCAGCACCGAATTGGGGACCGCGAACACTGAAGCTTTCTTT
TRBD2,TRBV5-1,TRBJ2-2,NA,CASSDGPGLAGWGTGELFF,TGCGCCAGCAGCGACGGGCCCGGACTAGCGGGATGGGGCACCGGGGAGCTGTTTTTT
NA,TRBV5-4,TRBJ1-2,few,CASNVRGTTYGYTF,TGTGCCAGCAATGTCCGAGGGACAACTTATGGCTACACCTTC
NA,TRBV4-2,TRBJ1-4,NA,CASSQGDSENEKLFF,TGTGCCAGCAGCCAGGGAGACAGCGAGAATGAAAAACTGTTTTTT
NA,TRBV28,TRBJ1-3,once,CASSLFSSLPPGNTIYF,TGTGCCAGCAGTTTATTTTCCTCCCTTCCCCCCGGAAACACCATATATTTT
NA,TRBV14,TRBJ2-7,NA,CASSRVWGSYEQYF,TGTGCCAGCAGCCGCGTTTGGGGCTCCTACGAGCAGTACTTC
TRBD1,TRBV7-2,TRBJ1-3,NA,CASSLGTGTGNTIYF,TGTGCCAGCAGCTTAGGGACAGGGACGGGTAACACCATATATTTT
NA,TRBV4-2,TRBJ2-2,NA,CASSQAVNLLTGELFF,TGTGCCAGCAGCCAAGCGGTGAATCTTCTCACCGGGGAGCTGTTTTTT
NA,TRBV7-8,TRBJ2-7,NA,CASSLAPGVSAYEQYF,TGTGCCAGCAGCCTGGCACCAGGGGTCTCAGCCTACGAGCAGTACTTC
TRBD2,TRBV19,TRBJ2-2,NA,CASSITGGTQTGELFF,TGTGCCAGTAGTATTACGGGAGGCACACAAACCGGGGAGCTGTTTTTT
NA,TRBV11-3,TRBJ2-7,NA,CASSFGGITYEQYF,TGTGCCAGCAGCTTCGGCGGGATCACCTACGAGCAGTACTTC
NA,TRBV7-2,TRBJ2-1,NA,CASSYRNEQFF,TGTGCCAGCAGCTATCGGAATGAGCAGTTCTTC
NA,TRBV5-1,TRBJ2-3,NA,CASRRDSTDTQYF,TGCGCCAGCAGGAGAGACAGTACAGATACGCAGTATTTT
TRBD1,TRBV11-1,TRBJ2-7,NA,CASSSSGTGVLGSYEQYF,TGTGCCAGCAGCTCCTCCGGGACAGGGGTGTTGGGATCCTACGAGCAGTACTTC
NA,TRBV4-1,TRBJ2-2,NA,CASSPWQGRVGGELFF,TGCGCCAGCAGCCCTTGGCAGGGGCGAGTTGGCGGGGAGCTGTTTTTT
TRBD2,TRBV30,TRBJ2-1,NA,CAWSIGGRLINEQFF,TGTGCCTGGAGTATTGGCGGGAGGTTGATCAATGAGCAGTTCTTC
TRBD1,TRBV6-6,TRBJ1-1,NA,CASSGQAAGTEAFF,TGTGCCAGCAGTGGACAGGCAGCTGGCACTGAAGCTTTCTTT
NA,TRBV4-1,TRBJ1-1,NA,CASSHEQGSVEAFF,TGCGCCAGCAGCCATGAGCAGGGATCGGTTGAAGCTTTCTTT
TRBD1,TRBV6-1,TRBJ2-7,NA,CASSHGTVVYEQYF,TGTGCCAGCAGTCACGGGACAGTGGTGTACGAGCAGTACTTC
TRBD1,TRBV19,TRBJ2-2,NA,CASKGQGALAGELFF,TGTGCCAGCAAGGGACAGGGGGCTTTGGCCGGGGAGCTGTTTTTT
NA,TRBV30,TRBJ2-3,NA,CAWSLGQGGDTQYF,TGTGCCTGGAGTTTAGGACAGGGAGGGGATACGCAGTATTTT
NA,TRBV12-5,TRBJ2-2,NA,CASGFSGANGELFF,TGTGCTAGTGGTTTCTCGGGAGCGAACGGGGAGCTGTTTTTT
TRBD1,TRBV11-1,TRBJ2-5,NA,CASSPDYNWDRGPETQYF,TGTGCCAGCAGCCCAGACTATAACTGGGACAGGGGACCGGAGACCCAGTACTTC
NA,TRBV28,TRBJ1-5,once,CAAAGSNQPQHF,TGTGCCGCAGCGGGATCCAATCAGCCCCAGCATTTT
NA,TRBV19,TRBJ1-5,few,CASSIEGGSNQPQHF,TGTGCCAGTAGTATTGAGGGGGGTAGCAATCAGCCCCAGCATTTT
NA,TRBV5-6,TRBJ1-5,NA,CASSLAGGDWQPQHF,TGTGCCAGCAGCTTGGCCGGGGGGGATTGGCAGCCCCAGCATTTT
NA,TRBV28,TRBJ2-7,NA,CASSPTVWGPLGVSSYEQYF,TGTGCCAGCAGTCCGACGGTATGGGGCCCTTTAGGGGTAAGCTCCTACGAGCAGTACTTC
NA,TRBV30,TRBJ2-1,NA,CAWSVQWANEQFF,TGTGCCTGGAGTGTACAATGGGCCAATGAGCAGTTCTTC
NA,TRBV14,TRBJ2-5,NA,CASSQRGGEALNF,TGTGCCAGCAGCCAGCGAGGCGGGGAGGCCCTGAACTTC
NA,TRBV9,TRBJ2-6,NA,CASSVAGANVLTF,TGTGCCAGCAGCGTCGCTGGGGCCAACGTCCTGACTTTC
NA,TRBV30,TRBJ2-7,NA,CAWSQSHEQYF,TGTGCCTGGAGTCAGAGCCACGAGCAGTACTTC
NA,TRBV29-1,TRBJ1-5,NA,CSVGEFGPQHF,TGCAGCGTGGGGGAATTTGGGCCCCAGCATTTT
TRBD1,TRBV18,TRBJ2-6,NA,CASSPLRDRNSGANVLTF,TGTGCCAGCTCACCTCTCCGGGACAGGAACTCTGGGGCCAACGTCCTGACTTTC
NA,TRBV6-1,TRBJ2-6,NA,CASRPSGANVLTF,TGTGCCAGCAGACCTTCTGGGGCCAACGTCCTGACTTTC
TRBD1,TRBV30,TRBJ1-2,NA,CAWTWEGAGYTF,TGTGCCTGGACCTGGGAGGGGGCCGGCTACACCTTC
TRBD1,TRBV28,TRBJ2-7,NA,CASFSGQGVGEQYF,TGTGCCAGCTTTTCGGGACAGGGGGTCGGCGAGCAGTACTTC
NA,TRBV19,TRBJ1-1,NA,CASSPTLNTEAFF,TGTGCCAGTAGCCCGACCCTGAACACTGAAGCTTTCTTT
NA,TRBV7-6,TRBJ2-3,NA,CASSLSRGSIGVPDTQYF,TGTGCCAGCAGCTTAAGCCGGGGATCAATCGGTGTTCCAGATACGCAGTATTTT
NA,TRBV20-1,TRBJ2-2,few,CSAVYTGELFF,TGCAGTGCTGTATACACCGGGGAGCTGTTTTTT
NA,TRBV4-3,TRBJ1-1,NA,CASSQDGLANTEAFF,TGCGCCAGCAGCCAAGATGGTTTGGCGAACACTGAAGCTTTCTTT
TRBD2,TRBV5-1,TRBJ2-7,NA,CASSLRLAGAYEQYF,TGCGCCAGCAGCTTGAGACTAGCGGGGGCCTACGAGCAGTACTTC
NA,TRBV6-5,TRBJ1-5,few,CASSTYSNQPQHF,TGTGCCAGCAGTACCTATAGCAATCAGCCCCAGCATTTT
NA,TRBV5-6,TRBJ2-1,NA,CASSLVLDDYNEQFF,TGTGCCAGCAGCTTGGTTCTAGACGACTACAATGAGCAGTTCTTC
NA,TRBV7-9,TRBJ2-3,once,CASSLATSSSTDTQYF,TGTGCCAGCAGCTTAGCTACGAGCTCTAGCACAGATACGCAGTATTTT
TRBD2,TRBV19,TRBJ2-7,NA,CASKRTSGSYEQYF,TGTGCCTCGAAACGTACTAGCGGGAGTTACGAGCAGTACTTC
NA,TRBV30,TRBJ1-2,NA,CAWDPGHNYGYTF,TGTGCCTGGGACCCGGGACACAACTATGGCTACACCTTC
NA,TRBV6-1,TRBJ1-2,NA,CASSELSFYTF,TGTGCCAGCAGTGAGCTCAGCTTCTACACCTTC
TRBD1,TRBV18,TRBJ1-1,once,CASSPQTGLTEAFF,TGTGCCAGCTCACCTCAGACAGGGCTCACTGAAGCTTTCTTT
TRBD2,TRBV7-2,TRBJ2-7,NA,CASSRSGRANEQYF,TGTGCCAGCAGCCGCAGCGGGAGGGCGAACGAGCAGTACTTC
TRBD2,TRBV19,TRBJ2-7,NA,CASSIRGSSYEQYF,TGTGCCAGTAGTATTCGCGGGAGCTCCTACGAGCAGTACTTC